This T cell receptor beta chain was identified during a study of T cell responses to AZD1222 COVID-19 vaccine. The ends were cut back, 3 bases at V and 1 base at J, with 11 bases in the middle. The CDR3 runs to 14 residues. CDR1 and CDR2 from the germline V gene are DFQATT and SNEGSKA (reference sequence). This clone turned up a few times. Its antigen is currently unknown. Whole-study findings and limits: Donors were mostly white British, more females; clonal diversity possibly underestimated. Dominant at 160-218 and 743-854, vaccine-associated CD4 TCRs also spanned spike. Recipients of AZD1222 seropositive at baseline numbered only 6 or 7. The repertoires were collected only after the peak T cell response.

The repertoire was sequenced with immunoSEQ multiplex PCR; TCRdb's copy has only in-frame clones and lacks some. The sample includes about 78,000 clones, roughly 80% of them seen just once. The TCR sequence derives from an adult in good health. This chain connects TRBV20-1 to TRBJ2-3, with no clear D. Here the sequenced sample was peripheral blood, taken on day 0 of AZD1222 vaccination. In nucleotides, the CDR3 is TGCAGTGCTAGTGACGAGCGCGGCACAGATACGCAGTATTTT. It specifies CSASDERGTDTQYF.